The sample holds a few counts of the clone carrying this TCR beta chain. Its antigen is unidentified. Expressed TCRB transcripts were sequenced because the entire RNA isolate underwent reverse transcription. The method was immunoSEQ multiplex PCR; TCRdb's version includes in-frame clones alone and lacks a portion of them. This sample carries about 640,000 clones, 12% of them seen once, and the ten largest clones take more than 0.1%. A heparinised blood draw that averaged around 110 mL was obtained once from each donor. A CD45RO/CCR7/CD25/CD127/CD95/CD27 panel sorted naive, central memory, regulatory and stem cell-like memory CD4+ cells. V dropped 2 bases and J dropped 4; count of bases not matched to a gene: 9. Germline lookup yields CDR1 SGHTA and CDR2 FQGNSA. CDR3 length: 16 residues. The data belong to a study of beta chain features in type 1 diabetes. Study-level background: Age, gender and cell yields were alike across patients and healthy donors. Overall study results and limits: When Type 1 diabetes patients were examined, their TCRB CDR3s proved moderately but significantly shorter in all four CD4+ subsets.

Material: naive CD4+ T cells from blood. The TCR was taken from a man younger than 40 with type 1 diabetes. The chain couples TRBV7-2 to TRBJ2-5; 8 bases line up with TRBD1. CDR3 in DNA: TGTGCCAGCAGCTTACGGACAGGGAGAGGCACAGAGACCCAGTACTTC. Translation gives CASSLRTGRGTETQYF. Full variable domain (remainder filled in from reference TRBV7-2 and TRBJ2-5): GAGVSQSPSNKVTEKGKDVELRCDPISGHTALYWYRQSLGQGLEFLIYFQGNSAPDKSGLPSDRFSAERTGGSVSTLTIQRTQQEDSAVYLCASSLRTGRGTETQYFGPGTRLLVL.